The entry that follows covers one T cell receptor beta chain sequence. The sample is drawn from a study of blood T cell repertoires in COVID-19. As for the study in general: The cDNA or gDNA used as material had been derived from T cells, B-cell-depleted T cells, or PBMCs.

Cohort placement rested on clinical history that participants reported themselves. Germline V gene lookup returns CDR1 LNHDA and CDR2 SQIVND (reference sequence). Unmatched junction bases numbered 3, after V lost 3 bases and J lost 1 base. This CDR3 is 14 amino acids long. Authors' analysis steps: Amplifying reference gene primers gave estimates of nucleated cell counts. The repertoire was sequenced with immunoSEQ multiplex PCR; TCRdb's copy has only in-frame clones and lacks some. D and trimming come from the DNA, and the V and J calls and clone size come from that table. This sample has some 200,000 clones, with 80% to 90% found just once.

This sequence was found in a man in his forties who had recovered from COVID-19. The sequenced material came from PBMCs or T cells enriched from blood (not recorded which). This rearrangement joins TRBV19 to TRBJ2-7, with 7 bases fitting TRBD1. CDR3 loop: CASSIWTGSYEQYF. The CDR3 DNA reads TGTGCCAGTAGTATTTGGACAGGATCCTACGAGCAGTACTTC.